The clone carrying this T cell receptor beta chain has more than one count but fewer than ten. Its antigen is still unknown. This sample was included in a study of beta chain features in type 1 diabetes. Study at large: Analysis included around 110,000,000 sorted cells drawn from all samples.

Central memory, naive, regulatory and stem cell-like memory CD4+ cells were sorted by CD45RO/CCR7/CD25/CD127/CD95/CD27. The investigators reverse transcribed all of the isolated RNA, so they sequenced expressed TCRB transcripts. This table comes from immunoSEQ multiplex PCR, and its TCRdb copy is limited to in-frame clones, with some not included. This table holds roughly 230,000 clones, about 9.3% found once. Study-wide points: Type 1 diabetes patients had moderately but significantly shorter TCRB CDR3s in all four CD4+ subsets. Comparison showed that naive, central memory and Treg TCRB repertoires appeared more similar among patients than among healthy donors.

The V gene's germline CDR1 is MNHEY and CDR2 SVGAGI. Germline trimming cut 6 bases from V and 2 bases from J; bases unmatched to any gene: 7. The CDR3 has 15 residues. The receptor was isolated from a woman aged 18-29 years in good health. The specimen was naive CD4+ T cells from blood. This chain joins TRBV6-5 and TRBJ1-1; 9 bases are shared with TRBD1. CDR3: CASSMGGQGNTEAFF. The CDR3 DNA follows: TGTGCCAGCAGCATGGGGGGACAGGGCAACACTGAAGCTTTCTTT.